The 25 T cell receptor beta chains reported below all come from one sample, sequenced in a study of cytomegalovirus exposure and HLA in healthy donors. The protocol was immunoSEQ multiplex PCR, while the TCRdb copy is restricted to in-frame clones and leaves out a portion. The sample lists approximately 120,000 clones; 80% to 90% were seen once. The sequenced sample consisted of PBMCs. The source is a woman between 18 and 29 years old in good health and CMV-seronegative.

V and J are TRBV28 and TRBJ2-7, with 7 bases fitting TRBD1. The J segment lost 5 bases and the V segment lost 3 bases, leaving 7 bases of the junction unmatched. The V gene's germline CDR1 is MDHEN and CDR2 SYDVKM. The CDR3 is 14 residues long. The CDR3 region has the DNA TGTGCCAGCAGTTTCTTGGACAGGCGGAACGAGCAGTACTTC. Translated: CASSFLDRRNEQYF.

The CDR3 nucleotides are TGTGCCAGCACCCGGGGGTTGGACCGAGGCCGCTATGGCTACACCTTC. This sequence encodes CASTRGLDRGRYGYTF. V gene TRBV2 combines with J gene TRBJ1-2; D might be TRBD1 (5 bases). The germline CDR1 and CDR2 sequences are SNHLY and FYNNEI. Trimming shortened V by 7 bases and J by 4 bases, and 22 bases separated the two germline ends. The CDR3 consists of 16 residues.

This chain links TRBV27 with TRBJ2-3; no clear D gene. In germline, CDR1 is MNHEY, CDR2 SMNVEV (reference sequence). With 4 bases removed from V and 5 bases from J, the gap between germline ends came to 10 bases. The length of the CDR3 is 13 residues. The CDR3 sequence is CASSSRGQDTQYF. CDR3 nucleotide sequence: TGTGCCAGCAGTTCAAGAGGTCAAGATACGCAGTATTTT.

This clone has more than one count but fewer than ten. This rearrangement joins TRBV7-9 to TRBJ1-2, with 11 positions matching TRBD1. Germline CDR1 and CDR2: SEHNR and FQNEAQ (reference sequence). With 5 bases clipped from V and 8 bases from J, the junction kept 4 bases outside the gene matches. The CDR3 is 13 amino acids. CDR3: CASSPGQGEGYTF. The CDR3 bases are TGTGCCAGCAGCCCGGGACAGGGGGAAGGCTACACCTTC.

The CDR3 bases are TGTGCCAGCTCACCACGAGAGCCGAACACCGGGGAGCTGTTTTTT. It yields the protein CASSPREPNTGELFF. The chain is built from TRBV18 and TRBJ2-2, with D uncertain. The germline gives CDR1 KGHSH, CDR2 LQKENI. This CDR3 has 15 residues. Between the trimmed V and J ends, which lost 1 base and 0 bases, there was a span of 6 bases.

The sample holds a few counts of this clone. The V and J genes are TRBV7-9 and TRBJ2-7, with D possibly matching TRBD2 (5 bases). This CDR3 has 12 amino acids. CDR1 is SEHNR, CDR2 FQNEAQ, per germline (reference sequence). The V end was cut by 6 bases, the J end by 5 bases, with 11 bases between. The CDR3 coding sequence is TGTGCCAGCAGTACCTCGGGGAACGAGCAGTACTTC. Protein: CASSTSGNEQYF.

The rearrangement uses TRBV7-2 and TRBJ2-3; 9 bases are a match to TRBD2. The CDR3 has 15 amino acids. J gave up 7 bases and V 7 bases, and 12 bases lay outside the gene matches. Germline values: CDR1 SGHTA, CDR2 FQGNSA. This CDR3 is CASILAGGAGHTQYF. The DNA for the CDR3 is TGTGCCAGCATCCTCGCGGGGGGGGCCGGTCATACGCAGTATTTT.

The chain employs TRBV11-2 and TRBJ2-7; D unresolved. V was clipped by 4 bases and J by 0 bases, with 22 bases between them. This CDR3 has 18 amino acids. Germline loops: CDR1 SGHAT, CDR2 FQNNGV. CDR3 nucleotide sequence: TGTGCCAGCAGCTCCATAACCGGAGACCGAAACTCCTCCTACGAGCAGTACTTC. Its protein is CASSSITGDRNSSYEQYF. The variable domain in full, with the rest retrieved from reference TRBV11-2 and TRBJ2-7, is EAGVAQSPRYKIIEKRQSVAFWCNPISGHATLYWYQQILGQGPKLLIQFQNNGVVDDSQLPKDRFSAERLKGVDSTLKIQPAKLEDSAVYLCASSSITGDRNSSYEQYFGPGTRLTVT.

This chain uses TRBV6-6 with TRBJ1-5; D is unclear. CDR3 length equals 15 residues. V lost 6 bases, J lost 5 bases, and 17 bases lay in between. CDR1 and CDR2 from the germline V gene are MNHNY and SVGAGI (reference sequence). The CDR3 nucleotides read TGTGCCAGCAGCCCCGAACCGGTTGCGGATCAGCCCCAGCATTTT. This codes for CASSPEPVADQPQHF.

The chain uses TRBV29-1 and TRBJ2-3, with TRBD2 as a possible D gene (6 bases). With 0 bases removed from V and 3 bases from J, the gap between germline ends came to 10 bases. The CDR3 contains 14 residues. Germline CDR1 and CDR2: SQVTM and ANQGSEA. CDR3 DNA sequence: TGCAGCGTTGAAGACCGACTAGGAACAGATACGCAGTATTTT. Translation: CSVEDRLGTDTQYF.

V and J are TRBV10-1 and TRBJ2-2, with D possibly TRBD1 on 6 matching bases. CDR3 length: 16 residues. Germline assignment: CDR1 WNHNN and CDR2 SYGVQD (reference sequence). The V end lost 6 bases, the J end lost 7 bases, and 21 bases lay between the germline ends. CDR3 coding DNA: TGCGCCAGCAGCGGAGTCAGGGGTCTGGCGATCGGGGAGCTGTTTTTT. This codes for CASSGVRGLAIGELFF.

The rearrangement links TRBV4-2 to TRBJ2-3; TRBD2 agrees at 7 bases. Germline V CDR1 and CDR2: LGHNA, YNFKEQ. This CDR3 region has 16 residues. The V gene end was trimmed by 0 bases and the J gene end by 6 bases; junction bases not matched to a gene: 9. The CDR3 DNA reads TGTGCCAGCAGCCAAGAGGCTAGCGGTTCCTTTGATACGCAGTATTTT. Amino acid sequence: CASSQEASGSFDTQYF.

V is TRBV7-6 and J is TRBJ1-5, with D unclear. V lost 4 bases, J lost 4 bases, and 14 bases lay in between. Germline V gene data show CDR1 as SGHVS and CDR2 as FNYEAQ. This CDR3 contains 15 residues. This CDR3 reads CASSSRVIDNQPQHF. The CDR3 nucleotides are TGTGCCAGCAGCTCTAGAGTAATAGATAATCAGCCCCAGCATTTT.

The chain uses TRBV30 and TRBJ1-5; D is unclear. The V gene's germline CDR1 is GTSNPN and CDR2 SVGIG (reference sequence). V lost 7 bases, J lost 2 bases, and 21 bases lay in between. The CDR3 has 16 residues. The CDR3 DNA sequence: TGTGCCTTTACCAAAGAGTCCTTAGAGGGCAATCAGCCCCAGCATTTT. It translates to CAFTKESLEGNQPQHF.

The chain carries TRBV5-6 and TRBJ1-5; 10 bases fit TRBD1. Germline V gene sequence: CDR1 SGHDT, CDR2 YYEEEE. This CDR3 is built from 15 residues. J gave up 11 bases and V 1 base, and 9 bases lay outside the gene matches. CDR3 amino acids: CASSLWGTGARAQHF. The DNA for the CDR3 is TGTGCCAGCAGCTTGTGGGGGACAGGGGCCAGGGCCCAGCATTTT.

V usage is TRBV2 and J usage is TRBJ2-1, with TRBD2 identical over 13 bases. CDR3 length equals 15 residues. The V segment lost 10 bases and the J segment 6 bases; nucleotides outside the gene matches: 9. Looked up from germline, CDR1 is SNHLY and CDR2 is FYNNEI. The CDR3 loop is CAIIGLAGALNEQFF. The CDR3 DNA reads as TGTGCCATCATCGGACTAGCGGGAGCGCTCAATGAGCAGTTCTTC.

V and J are TRBV28 and TRBJ2-1; 12 bases map to TRBD2. Germline assignment: CDR1 MDHEN and CDR2 SYDVKM. The CDR3 is 16 amino acids. With V trimmed by 2 bases and J by 8 bases, 7 bases remained unmatched. The CDR3 DNA follows: TGTGCCAGCAGTTTACCTAGCGGGGGGGCGGAAGATGAGCAGTTCTTC. Protein product: CASSLPSGGAEDEQFF.

This chain links TRBV2 with TRBJ2-1; 9 bases map to TRBD2. The length of the CDR3 is 15 residues. V lost 7 bases to trimming and J lost 10 bases; unmatched junction nucleotides: 14. CDR1 SNHLY and CDR2 FYNNEI come from the germline V gene. The CDR3 DNA is TGTGCCAGCAAGTTAAGTACTAGCGGGCCCGAAGAGCAGTTCTTC. Its translation: CASKLSTSGPEEQFF.

This rearrangement joins TRBV11-2 to TRBJ2-1; 11 bases are a match to TRBD1. The CDR3 is made up of 15 amino acids. Germline V gene data show CDR1 as SGHAT and CDR2 as FQNNGV. V was clipped by 4 bases and J by 9 bases; unmatched bases: 8. CDR3 in amino acids: CASSSQTGTGGEQFF. The DNA of the CDR3 is TGTGCCAGCAGCTCTCAAACCGGGACAGGGGGTGAGCAGTTCTTC.

The chain has TRBV25-1 and TRBJ2-5, with a tentative D call TRBD2 (6 bases). Trimming pared 4 bases from V and 11 bases from J, leaving 17 bases between. The CDR3 runs to 13 residues. CDR1 and CDR2 from the germline V gene are MGHDK and SYGVNS. The CDR3, as DNA: TGTGCCAGCAGTGCCGCGGGGCAGAGGGAGCAGTACTTC. Translated, it gives CASSAAGQREQYF.

The rearrangement links TRBV19 to TRBJ2-4, with D unresolved. Germline-derived CDR1 and CDR2 are LNHDA and SQIVND (reference sequence). CDR3 length: 11 amino acids. The V gene lost 5 bases and the J gene lost 8 bases, with 7 bases spanning the gap. CDR3 nucleotides: TGTGCCAGTAGTGTGTCAGACATTCAGTACTTC. As protein: CASSVSDIQYF. The full variable domain, with the rest looked up from reference TRBV19 and TRBJ2-4, is DGGITQSPKYLFRKEGQNVTLSCEQNLNHDAMYWYRQDPGQGLRLIYYSQIVNDFQKGDIAEGYSVSREKKESFPLTVTSAQKNPTAFYLCASSVSDIQYFGAGTRLSVL.

The chain links TRBV19 to TRBJ1-1, with no clear D. The CDR3 extends over 13 amino acids. V was clipped by 5 bases and J by 2 bases, with 9 bases between them. Per the germline V gene, CDR1 is LNHDA and CDR2 is SQIVND (reference sequence). The CDR3 loop reads CASSVYSNTEAFF. DNA of the CDR3: TGTGCCAGTAGTGTGTACAGTAACACTGAAGCTTTCTTT.

This chain links TRBV5-1 with TRBJ2-1; 10 bases are a match to TRBD2. This CDR3 is built from 19 residues. Trimming removed 0 bases from V and 0 bases from J; junction bases left unmatched: 9. CDR1 and CDR2 (germline): SGHRS, YFSETQ. The CDR3 DNA is TGCGCCAGCAGCTTGGAGGGTAGCGGGAGGTCTAGCTCCTACAATGAGCAGTTCTTC. Translated, it gives CASSLEGSGRSSSYNEQFF.

This chain uses TRBV4-3 with TRBJ2-7, with D possibly TRBD1 on 5 matching bases. Germline loops: CDR1 LGHNA, CDR2 YSLEER. There are 15 residues in the CDR3. V lost 0 bases and J lost 4, with 13 bases in between. The CDR3 is CASSQDPHKGYEQYF. CDR3 in DNA: TGCGCCAGCAGCCAAGATCCCCACAAGGGGTACGAGCAGTACTTC.

The V gene is TRBV27, the J gene TRBJ2-5, with D tentatively TRBD1 (6 bases). The CDR3 is made up of 15 amino acids. Germline lookup yields CDR1 MNHEY and CDR2 SMNVEV (reference sequence). V gave up 3 bases and J gave up 5 bases, with 16 bases separating them. The CDR3 here is CASSLDSRKWETQYF. For the CDR3, the DNA is TGTGCCAGCAGTTTGGACAGCCGGAAGTGGGAGACCCAGTACTTC.